This is a list of T cell receptor beta chains from one sample in a study of graft-versus-host responses after intestinal transplantation. Method: immunoSEQ multiplex PCR; TCRdb's copy keeps in-frame clones and lacks some. The sample lists roughly 69,000 clones; over 90% were seen once. For these TCRs, the target antigens are not known. This sample comprised unstimulated CD8+ T cells sorted from spleen or lymph node cells, obtained before transplant. The receptors were gathered from a human donor who was the organ donor for an intestinal transplant. Both conserved end residues are trimmed from each CDR3.

v_call cdr3_aa
TRBV27 ASSLGGNTEAF
TRBV19 ASSQGTGSYEQY
TRBV27 ASSTAGNSYNEQF
TRBV29-1 SVEGEREAHEQY
TRBV6-6 ASSKDRGLTGELF
TRBV5-4 ASSFGPIIANEQF
TRBV13 ASSSSGYEQY
TRBV2 ASRGVVRLYGYT
TRBV7-3 ASSLNTYNEQF
TRBV11-3 ASSLSTGHPEQF
TRBV28 ASSLLSEQY
TRBV30 AWSVGTTNNEQF
TRBV4-1 ASSQDEISGTSGATQY
TRBV28 ASSLGLAGSNEQF
TRBV14 ASSKRASGVYNEQF
TRBV9 ASSVGGADTQY
TRBV27 ASRPGQLEIPSQPQH
TRBV28 ASSFRLAGADTQY
TRBV6-6 ASSGTGTSGMNEQF
TRBV27 ASSVSGRSGTDTQY
TRBV4-1 ASSQDKGAGQPQH
TRBV6-5 ASSYGPAGERTQY
TRBV27 ASSLSGAELETQY